The 27 T cell receptor beta chains presented below share a single source sample, sequenced in a study of vaccination and CD4 T cells after COVID-19. These receptors lack a known antigen. As to treatment: roughly 10-day PBMC culture with coronavirus spike peptide pools or control peptides (ViraFEST assay). Gathered ahead of the COVID-19 pandemic (2011-2018) were the CD4+ T cells of the unexposed donor. Once obtained from cultured CD4+ T cells, the DNA was sequenced using the Oncomine TCR Beta short-read assay. CD4+ T cells were cultured, and genomic DNA was extracted from them. TCRdb itself ran the PCR reads through MiXCR, one entry per CDR3 protein. The repertoire has about 7,000 distinct CDR3 sequences, roughly 33% of them found once; the top ten carry approximately 11%. Specimen: CD4+ T cells from blood, cultured in vitro. All receptors come from a human donor in good health.

This clonotype was counted a few times. J is TRBJ1-1 and V is TRBV20-1; possible D gene TRBD1, 5 bases. The CDR3 has 13 amino acids. CDR1 is DFQATT, CDR2 SNEGSKA, per germline (reference sequence). V lost 6 bases, J lost 0 bases, and 11 bases lay in between. CDR3 DNA sequence: TGCAGTGCAACCGGGACGGTGAACACTGAAGCTTTCTTT. Residues: CSATGTVNTEAFF.

The V and J genes are TRBV20-1 and TRBJ1-5; D is unclear. The germline V and J ends were trimmed by 7 bases and 6 bases, with 22 bases remaining between them. Germline assignment: CDR1 DFQATT and CDR2 SNEGSKA (reference sequence). The CDR3 consists of 15 residues. In DNA form, the CDR3 reads TGCAGTGTTTCGTACTTGCAAGGAGCCGGTCAGCCCCAGCATTTT. Amino acids: CSVSYLQGAGQPQHF.

This clonotype was seen more than once but under ten times. The chain carries TRBV6-1 and TRBJ2-1, with 11 positions matching TRBD2. The CDR3 is 15 amino acids. V trimming: 10 bases; J trimming: 7 bases; junction bases outside the gene matches: 12. The germline CDR1 and CDR2 sequences are MNHNS and SASEGT. The CDR3 DNA follows: TGTGCCAAGCCTCCGGGACTAGCGGTAGGAAATGAGCAGTTCTTC. Amino acids: CAKPPGLAVGNEQFF.

This clonotype was recorded a few times. V is TRBV15 and J is TRBJ2-7, with 8 bases matching TRBD2. J gave up 4 bases and V 2 bases, and 7 bases lay outside the gene matches. Germline CDR1 and CDR2: LNHNV and YYDKDF (reference sequence). The CDR3 consists of 15 residues. The CDR3 loop reads CATSRSNGRGYEQYF. DNA for the CDR3: TGTGCCACCAGCAGAAGTAACGGGAGGGGTTACGAGCAGTACTTC.

The CDR3 loop is CASSEGSYGYTF. The DNA for the CDR3 is TGTGCCAGCAGTGAGGGGAGTTATGGCTACACCTTC. V usage is TRBV2 and J usage is TRBJ1-2; no firm D call. The CDR3 is 12 amino acids. Germline assignment: CDR1 SNHLY and CDR2 FYNNEI. The germline V and J ends were trimmed by 3 bases and 5 bases, with 7 bases remaining between them.

V is TRBV6-1 and J is TRBJ2-1; 13 nucleotides line up with TRBD2. V dropped 4 bases and J dropped 5; count of bases not matched to a gene: 5. Germline CDR1 and CDR2: MNHNS and SASEGT. The CDR3 is made up of 16 amino acids. Here the CDR3 DNA reads TGTGCCAGCAGTGGCCCCACTAGCGGGAGGGACAATGAGCAGTTCTTC. Its protein is CASSGPTSGRDNEQFF.

The chain joins TRBV6-4 to TRBJ1-6; no reliable D call. There are 14 residues in the CDR3. In germline, CDR1 is MRHNA, CDR2 SNTAGT. The V end was cut by 5 bases, the J end by 4 bases, with 9 bases between. Written as DNA, the CDR3 is TGTGCCAGCAGTAAGGCGGGTTATAATTCACCCCTCCACTTT. This gives the protein CASSKAGYNSPLHF.

This chain links TRBV20-1 with TRBJ2-6; no clear D gene. Germline lookup yields CDR1 DFQATT and CDR2 SNEGSKA (reference sequence). The CDR3 extends over 13 amino acids. Trimming cost V 1 base and J 3 bases, with 4 bases left between them. CDR3 region: CSARGGGANVLTF. Written as DNA, the CDR3 is TGCAGTGCTAGAGGGGGTGGGGCCAACGTCCTGACTTTC.

The CDR3 coding sequence is TGCAGTGCTAGAGTCAGGGAAATTGCGAATCAGCCCCAGCATTTT. It codes for CSARVREIANQPQHF. This chain uses TRBV20-1 with TRBJ1-5; D may be TRBD1 (5 bases). The CDR3 contains 15 residues. Looked up from germline, CDR1 is DFQATT and CDR2 is SNEGSKA (reference sequence). V gave up 1 base and J gave up 4 bases, with 14 bases separating them.

The chain joins TRBV7-2 to TRBJ2-1; D unclear. In germline, CDR1 is SGHTA, CDR2 FQGNSA. The CDR3 has 11 residues. V lost 1 base and J 6 bases, leaving 1 base between the germline ends. The CDR3 nucleotides read TGTGCCAGCAGCTTAGTCAATGAGCAGTTCTTC. It specifies CASSLVNEQFF.

This clonotype has a handful of counts. The CDR3: CSARGSGTRGGMDEQFF. The CDR3 region has the DNA TGCAGTGCTAGAGGCTCCGGGACTAGAGGTGGTATGGATGAGCAGTTCTTC. V is TRBV20-1 and J is TRBJ2-1; 8 positions match TRBD2. The V and J ends lost 1 base and 8 bases, in that order; junction bases with no gene match: 16. CDR3 size: 17 residues. The germline V gene encodes CDR1 DFQATT and CDR2 SNEGSKA (reference sequence).

V usage is TRBV7-2 and J usage is TRBJ2-1, with 9 bases lining up with TRBD2. The ends lost 4 bases at V and 2 bases at J; junction bases unmatched: 9. This CDR3 has 17 residues. Germline V gene data show CDR1 as SGHTA and CDR2 as FQGNSA. CDR3 sequence: CASSSGKAGGPYNEQFF. CDR3 nucleotide sequence: TGTGCCAGCAGCTCAGGCAAGGCGGGAGGGCCCTACAATGAGCAGTTCTTC.

This clonotype showed up just a few times. The V gene is TRBV20-1, the J gene TRBJ2-1; D is unresolved. CDR1 is DFQATT, CDR2 SNEGSKA, per germline (reference sequence). The V end lost 3 bases, the J end lost 0 bases, and 15 bases lay between the germline ends. The CDR3 has 16 residues. CDR3 sequence (DNA): TGCAGTGCTAGTGCGGCCTCGGAGATCTCCTACAATGAGCAGTTCTTC. It translates to CSASAASEISYNEQFF.

The chain employs TRBV20-1 and TRBJ2-5; D unclear. CDR1 is DFQATT, CDR2 SNEGSKA, per germline (reference sequence). There are 12 residues in the CDR3. Trimming took 3 bases from V and 0 from J, leaving 5 bases between them. The CDR3 region is CSARSYQETQYF. The CDR3 DNA follows: TGCAGTGCTAGGTCCTACCAAGAGACCCAGTACTTC.

This chain joins TRBV5-1 and TRBJ2-1, with D perhaps matching TRBD1 or TRBD2 (5 bases each). CDR3 size: 14 residues. V was trimmed by 5 bases and J by 6 bases, leaving 15 bases between them. The V gene's germline CDR1 is SGHRS and CDR2 YFSETQ. Here the CDR3 reads CASSPGTAINEQFF. DNA of the CDR3: TGCGCCAGCAGTCCCGGGACGGCTATCAATGAGCAGTTCTTC.

The chain employs TRBV15 and TRBJ2-1; 12 bases line up with TRBD2. This CDR3 contains 15 residues. Germline values: CDR1 LNHNV, CDR2 YYDKDF (reference sequence). The junction had 4 bases not matched to a gene; V was cut back by 5 bases and J by 5 bases. The CDR3 sequence: CATSERLAGDNEQFF. CDR3 coding DNA: TGTGCCACCAGCGAACGACTAGCGGGGGACAATGAGCAGTTCTTC.

The chain carries TRBV7-9 and TRBJ1-1, with D tentatively TRBD1 (5 bases). The germline CDR1 and CDR2 sequences are SEHNR and FQNEAQ (reference sequence). CDR3 length: 13 residues. The V and J ends lost 8 bases and 1 base respectively, with 11 bases between them. CDR3 protein: CASVGGTNTEAFF. DNA for the CDR3: TGTGCCAGCGTCGGGGGGACGAACACTGAAGCTTTCTTT.

V usage is TRBV5-8 and J usage is TRBJ2-5, with a tentative D call TRBD2 (5 bases). CDR3 length: 16 amino acids. Per germline, CDR1 SGHTS and CDR2 YDEGEE. V shed 4 bases and J shed 1 base, with 17 bases lying between them. The CDR3 coding sequence is TGTGCCAGCAGCATCCATAAGGGAGCCCCCCAAGAGACCCAGTACTTC. It translates to CASSIHKGAPQETQYF. Together with reference TRBV5-8 and TRBJ2-5, the CDR3 gives the full variable domain: EAGVTQSPTHLIKTRGQQATLRCSPISGHTSVYWYQQALGLGLQFLLWYDEGEERNRGNFPPRFSGRQFPNYSSELNVNALELEDSALYLCASSIHKGAPQETQYFGPGTRLLVL.

The V gene is TRBV28, the J gene TRBJ2-7, with D perhaps given as TRBD1 or TRBD2 (5 bases each). The CDR3 length is 12 residues. V lost 4 bases to trimming and J lost 3 bases, with 7 bases between them. Germline CDR1 MDHEN, CDR2 SYDVKM. CDR3 bases: TGTGCCAGCAGTTCGGGGCTCTACGAGCAGTACTTC. The encoded protein is CASSSGLYEQYF. Looking up the rest from reference TRBV28 and TRBJ2-7 gives the full variable domain: DVKVTQSSRYLVKRTGEKVFLECVQDMDHENMFWYRQDPGLGLRLIYFSYDVKMKEKGDIPEGYSVSREKKERFSLILESASTNQTSMYLCASSSGLYEQYFGPGTRLTVT.

The chain uses TRBV20-1 and TRBJ2-7; perhaps TRBD1 as D (6 bases). This CDR3 spans 13 amino acids. V was pared by 3 bases and J by 1 base, with 10 bases between. Germline CDR1 reads DFQATT; CDR2 reads SNEGSKA (reference sequence). CDR3 coding DNA: TGCAGTGCTAGGGACAGCCAATCCTACGAGCAGTACTTC. The encoded protein is CSARDSQSYEQYF.

The genes are TRBV7-9 and TRBJ1-5; maybe TRBD1 (5 bases). The germline V gene encodes CDR1 SEHNR and CDR2 FQNEAQ (reference sequence). The V end lost 6 bases, the J end lost 4 bases, and 16 bases lay between the germline ends. The CDR3 covers 15 residues. For the CDR3, the DNA is TGTGCCAGCAGATCGGGACCGCTAGGGAATCAGCCCCAGCATTTT. This gives the protein CASRSGPLGNQPQHF. Looking up the rest from reference TRBV7-9 and TRBJ1-5 gives the full variable domain: DTGVSQNPRHKITKRGQNVTFRCDPISEHNRLYWYRQTLGQGPEFLTYFQNEAQLEKSRLLSDRFSAERPKGSFSTLEIQRTEQGDSAMYLCASRSGPLGNQPQHFGDGTRLSIL.

V usage is TRBV7-2 and J usage is TRBJ2-7, with 7 bases lining up with TRBD1. Germline V gene lookup returns CDR1 SGHTA and CDR2 FQGNSA. The V segment lost 5 bases and the J segment 0 bases; nucleotides outside the gene matches: 7. The CDR3 consists of 15 residues. The CDR3 reads CASSISTGSSYEQYF. Here the CDR3 DNA reads TGTGCCAGCAGCATCTCGACAGGGAGCTCCTACGAGCAGTACTTC.

With respect to this clonotype: A much larger clone differs by one base, so this may be a read error. This chain joins TRBV15 and TRBJ2-5, with D possibly matching TRBD1 (6 bases). The CDR3 extends over 14 amino acids. Germline loops: CDR1 LNHNV, CDR2 YYDKDF (reference sequence). Trimming shortened V by 0 bases and J by 9 bases, and 14 bases separated the two germline ends. The CDR3 spells CATSRDWTAEAQYF. In DNA, the CDR3 is TGTGCCACCAGCAGAGATTGGACAGCGGAGGCCCAGTACTTC. Supplemented by reference TRBV15 and TRBJ2-5, the full variable domain reads DAMVIQNPRYQVTQFGKPVTLSCSQTLNHNVMYWYQQKSSQAPKLLFHYYDKDFNNEADTPDNFQSRRPNTSFCFLDIRSPGLGDTAMYLCATSRDWTAEAQYFGPGTRLLVL.

The rearrangement uses TRBV20-1 and TRBJ2-1, with TRBD2 matching 10 bases. Germline CDR1 and CDR2: DFQATT and SNEGSKA (reference sequence). This CDR3 is 16 amino acids long. V lost 5 bases, J lost 3 bases, and 10 bases stayed unmatched. CDR3: CSAGLYSGRHYNEQFF. In DNA, the CDR3 is TGCAGTGCTGGACTTTATAGCGGGAGGCACTACAATGAGCAGTTCTTC.

This chain joins TRBV7-9 and TRBJ1-1; the D gene is possibly TRBD1 (5 bases). CDR3 length equals 15 residues. CDR1 SEHNR and CDR2 FQNEAQ come from the germline V gene (reference sequence). The germline V and J ends were trimmed by 5 bases and 6 bases, with 19 bases remaining between them. The chain's CDR3 is CASSTLGGVYAEAFF. CDR3 in DNA: TGTGCCAGCAGCACTCTAGGAGGGGTGTACGCTGAAGCTTTCTTT.

This clonotype is medium-sized within its sample. The junction shows a germline mismatch at one end, possibly a read error. The V call is TRBV20-1, the J call TRBJ1-2; 7 bases agree with TRBD1. Germline V lookup: CDR1 DFQATT, CDR2 SNEGSKA (reference sequence). The CDR3 runs to 8 residues. The CDR3 reads CSARADRF. The CDR3 DNA sequence: TGCAGTGCTAGAGCGGACAGGTTC.

This clonotype was seen a few times. This chain uses TRBV28 with TRBJ1-5; D is unclear. This CDR3 comprises 11 residues. Trimming stripped 10 bases from V and 9 bases from J, with 13 bases between. The germline V gene has CDR1 MDHEN and CDR2 SYDVKM. The CDR3 here is CATKSLGPQHF. CDR3 DNA sequence: TGTGCCACCAAATCCCTCGGGCCCCAGCATTTT.